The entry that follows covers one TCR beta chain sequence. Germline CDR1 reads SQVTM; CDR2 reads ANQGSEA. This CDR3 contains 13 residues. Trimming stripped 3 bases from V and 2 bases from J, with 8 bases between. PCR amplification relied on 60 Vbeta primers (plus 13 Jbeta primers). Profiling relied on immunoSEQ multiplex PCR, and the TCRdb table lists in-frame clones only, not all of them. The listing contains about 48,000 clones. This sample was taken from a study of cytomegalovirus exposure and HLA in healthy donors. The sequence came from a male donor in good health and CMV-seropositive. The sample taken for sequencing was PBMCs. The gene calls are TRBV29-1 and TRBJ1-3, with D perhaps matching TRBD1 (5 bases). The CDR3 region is CSVDARAGNTIYF. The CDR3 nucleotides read TGCAGCGTTGATGCCAGGGCTGGAAACACCATATATTTT. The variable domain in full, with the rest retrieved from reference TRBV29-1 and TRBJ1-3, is SAVISQKPSRDICQRGTSLTIQCQVDSQVTMMFWYRQQPGQSLTLIATANQGSEATYESGFVIDKFPISRPNLTFSTLTVSNMSPEDSSIYLCSVDARAGNTIYFGEGSWLTVV.